The T cell receptor (beta chain) described here comes from a study of blood T cells in healthy people across ages. Study-level points and caveats: The lack of PBMC sorting stopped any conclusive naive versus antigen-experienced comparison.

Germline-derived CDR1 and CDR2 are DFQATT and SNEGSKA (reference sequence). There are 11 residues in the CDR3. Trimming took off 8 bases at V and 5 bases at J, with 11 bases between the two ends. The second PCR ran roughly 6 to 11 cycles with a sample-barcoded 5' primer and J-beta primers. TCRdb re-called the 5' RACE reads with MiXCR, one entry per CDR3 protein. The data contain almost 800,000 distinct CDR3 sequences, nearly 60% of them seen just once; the ten biggest clones take up roughly 20%. Of note for this clonotype: Its matching antigen is unknown.

Sequenced input: blood. This TCR derives from a young man in good health. The chain uses TRBV20-1 and TRBJ2-3; D not certain. The CDR3 loop reads CSSPSEDTQYF. In DNA, the CDR3 is TGCAGTTCTCCAAGTGAAGATACGCAGTATTTT.